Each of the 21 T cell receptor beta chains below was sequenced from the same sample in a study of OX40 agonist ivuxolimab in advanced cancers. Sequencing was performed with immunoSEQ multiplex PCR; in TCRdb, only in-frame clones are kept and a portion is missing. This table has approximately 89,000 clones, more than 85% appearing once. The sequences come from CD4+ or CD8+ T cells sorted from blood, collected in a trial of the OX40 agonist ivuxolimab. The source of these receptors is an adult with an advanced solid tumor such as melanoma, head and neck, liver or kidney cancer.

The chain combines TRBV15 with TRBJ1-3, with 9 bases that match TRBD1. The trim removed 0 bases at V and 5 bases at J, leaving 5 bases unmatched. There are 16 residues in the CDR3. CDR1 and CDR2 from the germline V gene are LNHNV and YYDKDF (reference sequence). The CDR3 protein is CATSRDGTGKRNTIYF. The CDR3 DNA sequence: TGTGCCACCAGCAGAGATGGGACAGGGAAACGAAACACCATATATTTT.

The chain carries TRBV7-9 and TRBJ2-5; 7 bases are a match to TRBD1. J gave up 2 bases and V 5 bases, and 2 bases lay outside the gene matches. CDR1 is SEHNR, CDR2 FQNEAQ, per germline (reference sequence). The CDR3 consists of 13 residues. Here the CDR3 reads CASSVTGQETQYF. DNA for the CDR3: TGTGCCAGCAGCGTGACAGGGCAAGAGACCCAGTACTTC.

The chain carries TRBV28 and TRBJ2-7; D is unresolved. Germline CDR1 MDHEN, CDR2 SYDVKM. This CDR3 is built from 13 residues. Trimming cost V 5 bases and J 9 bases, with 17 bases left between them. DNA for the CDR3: TGTGCCAGCAGTCTACCCCCCCCAGCGTGGCAGTACTTC. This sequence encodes CASSLPPPAWQYF.

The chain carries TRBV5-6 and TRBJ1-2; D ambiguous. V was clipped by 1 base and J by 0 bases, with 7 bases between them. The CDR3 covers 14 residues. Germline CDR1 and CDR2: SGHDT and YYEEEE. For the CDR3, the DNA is TGTGCCAGCAGCTTGAGTACTGCTAACTATGGCTACACCTTC. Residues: CASSLSTANYGYTF.

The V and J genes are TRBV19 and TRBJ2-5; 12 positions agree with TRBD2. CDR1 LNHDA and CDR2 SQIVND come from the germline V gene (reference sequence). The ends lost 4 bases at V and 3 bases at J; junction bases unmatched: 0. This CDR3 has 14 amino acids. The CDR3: CASSRLAGEETQYF. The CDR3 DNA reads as TGTGCCAGTAGTAGACTAGCGGGAGAAGAGACCCAGTACTTC.

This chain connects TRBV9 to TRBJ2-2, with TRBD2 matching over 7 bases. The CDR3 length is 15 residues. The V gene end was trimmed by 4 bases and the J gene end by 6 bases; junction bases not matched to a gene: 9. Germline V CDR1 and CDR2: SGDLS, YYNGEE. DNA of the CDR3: TGTGCCAGCAGCCCCGGACTAGTCCAGGCCGGGGAGCTGTTTTTT. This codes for CASSPGLVQAGELFF.

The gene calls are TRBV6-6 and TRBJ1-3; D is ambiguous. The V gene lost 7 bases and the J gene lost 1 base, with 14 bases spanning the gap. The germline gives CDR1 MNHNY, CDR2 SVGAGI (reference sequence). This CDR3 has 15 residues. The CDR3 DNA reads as TGTGCCAGCAACTACGTCGTGGCTTCTGGAAACACCATATATTTT. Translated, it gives CASNYVVASGNTIYF.

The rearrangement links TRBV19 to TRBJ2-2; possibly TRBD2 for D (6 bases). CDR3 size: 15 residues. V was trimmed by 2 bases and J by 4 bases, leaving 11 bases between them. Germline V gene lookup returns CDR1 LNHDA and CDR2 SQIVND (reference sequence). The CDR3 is CASSIKYGGTGELFF. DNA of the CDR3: TGTGCCAGTAGTATAAAGTACGGGGGCACCGGGGAGCTGTTTTTT.

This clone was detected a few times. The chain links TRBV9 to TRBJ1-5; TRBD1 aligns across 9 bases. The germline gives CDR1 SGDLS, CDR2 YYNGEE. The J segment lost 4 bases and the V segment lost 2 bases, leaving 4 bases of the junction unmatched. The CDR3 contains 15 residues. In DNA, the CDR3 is TGTGCCAGCAGCGTGGGACAGGGCGGGAATCAGCCCCAGCATTTT. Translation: CASSVGQGGNQPQHF.

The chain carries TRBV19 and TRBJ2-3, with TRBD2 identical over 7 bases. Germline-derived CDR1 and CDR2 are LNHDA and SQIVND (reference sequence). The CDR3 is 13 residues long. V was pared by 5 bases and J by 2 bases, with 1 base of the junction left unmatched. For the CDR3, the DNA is TGTGCCAGTAGTCTAGCGGCCACAGATACGCAGTATTTT. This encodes CASSLAATDTQYF.

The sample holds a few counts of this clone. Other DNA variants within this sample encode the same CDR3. CDR3 amino acids: CASSPGATNEKLFF. The CDR3 coding sequence is TGTGCCAGCTCACCAGGGGCAACTAATGAAAAACTGTTTTTT. The V gene is TRBV18, the J gene TRBJ1-4; D is undetermined. This CDR3 is built from 14 residues. CDR1 and CDR2 (germline): KGHSH, LQKENI. The ends were cut back, 2 bases at V and 0 bases at J, with 4 bases in the middle.

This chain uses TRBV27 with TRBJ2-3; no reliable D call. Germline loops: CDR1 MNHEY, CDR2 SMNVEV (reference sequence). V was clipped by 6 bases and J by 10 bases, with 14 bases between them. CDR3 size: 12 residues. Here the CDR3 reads CASSGSRTAQYF. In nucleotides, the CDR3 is TGTGCCAGCAGCGGGTCGAGGACCGCGCAGTATTTT.

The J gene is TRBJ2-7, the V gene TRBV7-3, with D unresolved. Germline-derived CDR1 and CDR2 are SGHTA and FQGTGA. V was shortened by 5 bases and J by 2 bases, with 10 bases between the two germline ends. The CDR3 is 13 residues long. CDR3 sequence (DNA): TGTGCCAGCAGCCCCATTTCAACCTACGAGCAGTACTTC. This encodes CASSPISTYEQYF.

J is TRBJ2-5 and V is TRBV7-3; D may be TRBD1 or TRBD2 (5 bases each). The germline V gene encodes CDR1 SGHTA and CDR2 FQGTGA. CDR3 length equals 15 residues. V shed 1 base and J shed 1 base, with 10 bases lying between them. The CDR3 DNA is TGTGCCAGCAGCTTAAATGGGGACCTCCAAGAGACCCAGTACTTC. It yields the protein CASSLNGDLQETQYF.

This CDR3 reads CASSRGTSKIADTQYF. CDR3 DNA: TGCGCCAGCAGCAGGGGGACAAGTAAGATCGCAGATACGCAGTATTTT. This chain joins TRBV5-1 and TRBJ2-3; tentatively, D is TRBD1 (6 bases). From germline, CDR1 is SGHRS and CDR2 YFSETQ. V gave up 4 bases and J gave up 4 bases, with 19 bases separating them. The CDR3 runs 16 residues.

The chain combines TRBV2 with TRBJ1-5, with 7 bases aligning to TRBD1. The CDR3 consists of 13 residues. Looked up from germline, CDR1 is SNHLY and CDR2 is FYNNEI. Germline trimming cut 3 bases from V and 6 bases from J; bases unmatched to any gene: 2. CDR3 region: CASSEDRLQPQHF. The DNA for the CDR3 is TGTGCCAGCAGTGAGGACAGGCTTCAGCCCCAGCATTTT.

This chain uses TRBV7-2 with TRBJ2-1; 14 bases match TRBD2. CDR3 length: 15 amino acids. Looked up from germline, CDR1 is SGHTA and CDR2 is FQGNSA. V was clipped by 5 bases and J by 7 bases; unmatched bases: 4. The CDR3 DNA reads TGTGCCAGCAGCCCGGGACTAGCGGGAGTGAATGAGCAGTTCTTC. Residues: CASSPGLAGVNEQFF.

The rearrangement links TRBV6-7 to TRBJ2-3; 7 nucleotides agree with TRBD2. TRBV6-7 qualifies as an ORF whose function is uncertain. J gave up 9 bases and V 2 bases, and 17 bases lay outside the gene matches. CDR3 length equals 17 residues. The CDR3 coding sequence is TGTGCCAGCAGTTACGGGGACTATAGCGGGCCTAGGCGAACGCAGTATTTT. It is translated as CASSYGDYSGPRRTQYF.

The CDR3 DNA sequence: TGCGCCAGCAGCCCAAACCCCTACAGGGGGAGCTACGAGCAGTACTTC. It is translated as CASSPNPYRGSYEQYF. The gene calls are TRBV5-1 and TRBJ2-7; 8 bases agree with TRBD1. Trimming took 4 bases from V and 3 from J; bases not matched to a gene: 12. The germline CDR1 and CDR2 sequences are SGHRS and YFSETQ. This CDR3 has 16 residues.

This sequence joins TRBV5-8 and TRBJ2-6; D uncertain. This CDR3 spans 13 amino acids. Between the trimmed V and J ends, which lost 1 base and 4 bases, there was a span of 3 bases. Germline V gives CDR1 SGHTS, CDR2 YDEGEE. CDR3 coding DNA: TGTGCCAGCAGCTTGATAGGGGCCAACGTCCTGACTTTC. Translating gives CASSLIGANVLTF.

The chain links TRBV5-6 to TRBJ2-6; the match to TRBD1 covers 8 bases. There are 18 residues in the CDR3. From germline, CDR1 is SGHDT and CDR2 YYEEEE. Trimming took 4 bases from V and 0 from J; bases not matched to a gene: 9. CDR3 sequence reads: CASSQMWTGISGANVLTF. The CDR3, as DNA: TGTGCCAGCAGCCAAATGTGGACAGGGATCTCTGGGGCCAACGTCCTGACTTTC.